The entry that follows covers one T cell receptor beta chain sequence. CDR3 length: 15 residues. Germline V gene lookup returns CDR1 SQVTM and CDR2 ANQGSEA. This entry is derived from a study of cytomegalovirus exposure and HLA in healthy donors. The study ran its PCR with 60 Vbeta and 13 Jbeta primers. The assay was immunoSEQ multiplex PCR, and TCRdb's table has in-frame clones only and misses some. Here the sample spans around 200,000 clones, roughly 79% being singletons. The sample taken for sequencing was PBMCs. This receptor was taken from a woman under 30 in good health and CMV-seronegative. J is TRBJ2-5 and V is TRBV29-1; D is possibly TRBD2 (5 bases). The tail of the sequence fits TRBJ2-7 better, so the J call may be wrong. The CDR3 coding sequence is TGCAGCGTTGCCGTCTCGCGGGCGGCGAATTACGAGCAGTACTTC. Translation gives CSVAVSRAANYEQYF.